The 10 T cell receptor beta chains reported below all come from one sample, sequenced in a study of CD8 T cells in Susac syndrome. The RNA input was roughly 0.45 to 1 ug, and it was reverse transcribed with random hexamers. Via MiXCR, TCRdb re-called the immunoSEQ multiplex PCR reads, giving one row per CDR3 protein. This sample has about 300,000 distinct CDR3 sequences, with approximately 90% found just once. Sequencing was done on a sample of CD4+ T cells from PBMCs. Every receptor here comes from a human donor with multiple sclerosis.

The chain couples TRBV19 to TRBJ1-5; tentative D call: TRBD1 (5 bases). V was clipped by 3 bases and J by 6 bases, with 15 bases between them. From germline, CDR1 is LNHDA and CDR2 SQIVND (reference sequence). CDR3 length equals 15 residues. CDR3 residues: CASSIGGGGPQPQHF. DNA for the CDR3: TGTGCCAGTAGTATCGGAGGTGGGGGTCCTCAGCCCCAGCATTTT.

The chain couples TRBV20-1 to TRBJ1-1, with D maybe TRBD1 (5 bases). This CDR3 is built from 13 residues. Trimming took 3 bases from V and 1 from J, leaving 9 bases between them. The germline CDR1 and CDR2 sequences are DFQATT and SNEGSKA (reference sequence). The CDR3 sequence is CSASQGGNTEAFF. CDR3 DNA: TGCAGTGCTAGTCAGGGCGGGAACACTGAAGCTTTCTTT.

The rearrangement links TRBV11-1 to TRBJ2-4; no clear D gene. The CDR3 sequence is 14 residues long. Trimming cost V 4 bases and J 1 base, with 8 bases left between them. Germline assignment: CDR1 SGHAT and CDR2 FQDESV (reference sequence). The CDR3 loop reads CASSSVSAKNIQYF. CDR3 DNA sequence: TGTGCCAGCAGCTCTGTGAGTGCCAAAAACATTCAGTACTTC.

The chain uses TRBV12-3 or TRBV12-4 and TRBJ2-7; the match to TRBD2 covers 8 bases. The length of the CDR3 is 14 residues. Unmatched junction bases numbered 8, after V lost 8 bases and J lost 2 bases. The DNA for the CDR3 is TGTGCCAGCGGAGACGGGGGGGCTGCCTACGAGCAGTACTTC. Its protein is CASGDGGAAYEQYF.

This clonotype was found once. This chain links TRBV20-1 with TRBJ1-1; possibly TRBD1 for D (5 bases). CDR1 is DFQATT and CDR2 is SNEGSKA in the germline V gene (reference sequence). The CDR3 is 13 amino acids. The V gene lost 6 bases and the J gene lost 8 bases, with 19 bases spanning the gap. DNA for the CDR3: TGCAGTGCCACCCGGGGGGGAGAGGAAGAAGCTTTCTTT. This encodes CSATRGGEEEAFF.

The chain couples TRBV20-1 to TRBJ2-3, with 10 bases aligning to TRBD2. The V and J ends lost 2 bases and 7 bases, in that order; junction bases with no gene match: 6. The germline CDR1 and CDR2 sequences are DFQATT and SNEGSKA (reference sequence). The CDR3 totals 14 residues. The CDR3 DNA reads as TGCAGTGCTAGAAGGCTAGCGGGGGAATATACGCAGTATTTT. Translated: CSARRLAGEYTQYF.

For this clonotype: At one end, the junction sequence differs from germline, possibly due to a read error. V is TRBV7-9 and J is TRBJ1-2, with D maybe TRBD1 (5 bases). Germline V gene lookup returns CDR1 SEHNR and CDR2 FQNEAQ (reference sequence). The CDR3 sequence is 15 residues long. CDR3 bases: TGTGCCAGCAACTTAGTCAGGGCCGATAACTATGGCTACACCTTC. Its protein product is CASNLVRADNYGYTF.

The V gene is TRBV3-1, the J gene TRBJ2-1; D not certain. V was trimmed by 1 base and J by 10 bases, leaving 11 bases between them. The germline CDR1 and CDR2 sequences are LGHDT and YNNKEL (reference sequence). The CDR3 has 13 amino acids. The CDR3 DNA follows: TGTGCCAGCAGCCAAGTTGCGGCCGGGGAGCAGTTCTTC. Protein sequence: CASSQVAAGEQFF.

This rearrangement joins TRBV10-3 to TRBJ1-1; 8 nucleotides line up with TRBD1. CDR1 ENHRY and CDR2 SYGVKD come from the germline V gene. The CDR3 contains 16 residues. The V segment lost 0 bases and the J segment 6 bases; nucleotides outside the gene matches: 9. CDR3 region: CAISESLGRGLAEAFF. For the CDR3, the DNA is TGTGCCATCAGTGAGTCGTTGGGCAGGGGGCTTGCTGAAGCTTTCTTT.

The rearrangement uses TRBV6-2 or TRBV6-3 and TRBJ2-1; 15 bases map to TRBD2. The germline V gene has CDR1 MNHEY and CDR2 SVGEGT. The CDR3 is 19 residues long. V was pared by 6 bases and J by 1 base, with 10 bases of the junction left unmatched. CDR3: CASSPRTSGGAVSYNEQFF. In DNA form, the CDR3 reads TGTGCCAGCAGCCCGAGGACTAGCGGGGGGGCGGTTTCCTACAATGAGCAGTTCTTC.